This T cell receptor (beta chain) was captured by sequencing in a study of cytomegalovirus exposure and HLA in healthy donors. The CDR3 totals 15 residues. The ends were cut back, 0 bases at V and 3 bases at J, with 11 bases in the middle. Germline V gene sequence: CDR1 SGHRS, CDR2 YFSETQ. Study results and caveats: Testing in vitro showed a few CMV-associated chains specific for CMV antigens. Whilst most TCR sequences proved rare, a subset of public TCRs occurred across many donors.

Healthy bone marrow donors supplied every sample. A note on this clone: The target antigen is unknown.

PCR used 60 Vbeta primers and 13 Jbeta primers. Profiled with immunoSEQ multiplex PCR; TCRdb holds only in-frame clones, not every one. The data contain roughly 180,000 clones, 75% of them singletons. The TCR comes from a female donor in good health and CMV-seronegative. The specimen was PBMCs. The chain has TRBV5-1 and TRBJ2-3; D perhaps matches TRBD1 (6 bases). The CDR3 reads CASSLEGGRTDTQYF. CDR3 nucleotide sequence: TGCGCCAGCAGCTTGGAAGGGGGTAGGACAGATACGCAGTATTTT. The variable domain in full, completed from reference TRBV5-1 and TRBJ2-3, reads KAGVTQTPRYLIKTRGQQVTLSCSPISGHRSVSWYQQTPGQGLQFLFEYFSETQRNKGNFPGRFSGRQFSNSRSEMNVSTLELGDSALYLCASSLEGGRTDTQYFGPGTRLTVL.